A single sample gave rise to the 9 T cell receptor beta chains below, sequenced in a study of identical twins. TCRdb passed the 5' RACE reads through MiXCR, listing each CDR3 protein once. The table shows some 1,600,000 distinct CDR3 sequences, with about 32% occurring only once. Input material: cord blood. All receptors come from a newborn girl in good health.

The sample holds a few counts of this clonotype. V is TRBV20-1 and J is TRBJ2-3; no clear D gene. Germline assignment: CDR1 DFQATT and CDR2 SNEGSKA (reference sequence). The CDR3 totals 12 residues. Trimming cost V 5 bases and J 8 bases, with 14 bases left between them. This CDR3 reads CSAFGPPGTQYF. In nucleotides, the CDR3 is TGCAGTGCTTTCGGACCGCCGGGTACGCAGTATTTT.

This clonotype was recorded at least ten times. For the CDR3, the DNA is TGTGCCATCAGTGGATCCCGCGGGAGACAAGAGACCCAGTACTTC. Translated: CAISGSRGRQETQYF. The J gene is TRBJ2-5, the V gene TRBV10-3; 7 bases fit TRBD2. Trimming removed 4 bases from V and 2 bases from J; junction bases left unmatched: 7. The CDR3 runs 15 residues. Germline values: CDR1 ENHRY, CDR2 SYGVKD.

The V call is TRBV4-2, the J call TRBJ2-1; D might be TRBD2 (5 bases). V was cut by 4 bases and J by 9 bases, with 10 bases left in between. The CDR3 has 12 amino acids. CDR1 is LGHNA, CDR2 YNFKEQ, per germline. The CDR3 DNA is TGTGCCAGCAGCCTTTCTAGCACTGAGCAGTTCTTC. Its protein is CASSLSSTEQFF.

This clonotype was observed once. The chain combines TRBV7-2 with TRBJ2-3; D may be TRBD2 (6 bases). The CDR3 consists of 15 residues. V was shortened by 3 bases and J by 6 bases, with 16 bases between the two germline ends. Looked up from germline, CDR1 is SGHTA and CDR2 is FQGNSA. The CDR3 spells CASSLVSRGGDTQYF. Written as DNA, the CDR3 is TGTGCCAGCAGCTTGGTCTCGCGGGGCGGGGATACGCAGTATTTT.

V is TRBV5-8 and J is TRBJ1-4; D gene unclear. CDR3 length: 14 amino acids. The germline V and J ends were trimmed by 2 bases and 6 bases, with 11 bases remaining between them. Germline V gene lookup returns CDR1 SGHTS and CDR2 YDEGEE. CDR3: CASSFRAHDEKLFF. Here the CDR3 DNA reads TGTGCCAGCAGCTTCCGGGCGCACGATGAAAAACTGTTTTTT.

The rearrangement links TRBV6-2 or TRBV6-3 to TRBJ2-1; 8 nucleotides match TRBD2. Germline V lookup: CDR1 MNHEY, CDR2 SVGEGT. The CDR3 length is 16 residues. The J segment lost 7 bases and the V segment lost 5 bases, leaving 13 bases of the junction unmatched. The CDR3 loop reads CASSQRRGGLVNEQFF. DNA for the CDR3: TGTGCCAGCAGTCAACGCCGGGGGGGGCTCGTGAATGAGCAGTTCTTC.

The chain recombines TRBV3-1 with TRBJ2-7, with D perhaps TRBD2 (6 bases). The V and J ends lost 1 base and 3 bases respectively, with 10 bases between them. Looked up from germline, CDR1 is LGHDT and CDR2 is YNNKEL (reference sequence). CDR3 length: 14 amino acids. CDR3 sequence (DNA): TGTGCCAGCAGCCAAGTAAACGGGGGCTACGAGCAGTACTTC. It is translated as CASSQVNGGYEQYF.

This clonotype was seen more than once but under ten times. The V gene is TRBV11-2, the J gene TRBJ1-1; D ambiguous. With 5 bases removed from V and 1 base from J, the gap between germline ends came to 11 bases. Germline lookup yields CDR1 SGHAT and CDR2 FQNNGV. The CDR3 loop spans 14 amino acids. CDR3 in DNA: TGTGCCAGCAGCCTAGCGGTGGCGAACACTGAAGCTTTCTTT. As protein: CASSLAVANTEAFF.

The chain links TRBV30 to TRBJ2-3; D may be TRBD1 (6 bases). The CDR3 covers 15 residues. Trimming pared 2 bases from V and 1 base from J, leaving 13 bases between. Germline values: CDR1 GTSNPN, CDR2 SVGIG (reference sequence). The CDR3 protein is CAWSIMDSRTDTQYF. CDR3 nucleotides: TGTGCCTGGAGTATTATGGACAGCCGCACAGATACGCAGTATTTT. The full variable domain, rest sourced from reference TRBV30 and TRBJ2-3, is SQTIHQWPATLVQPVGSPLSLECTVEGTSNPNLYWYRQAAGRGLQLLFYSVGIGQISSEVPQNLSASRPQDRQFILSSKKLLLSDSGFYLCAWSIMDSRTDTQYFGPGTRLTVL.